The next 27 T cell receptor beta chains were all read from a single sample in a study of cytomegalovirus exposure and HLA in healthy donors. The PCR contained 60 Vbeta and 13 Jbeta primers. The assay was immunoSEQ multiplex PCR, and TCRdb's table has in-frame clones only and misses some. Here the sample spans 150,000 or so clones, about 84% being singletons. Material: PBMCs. The origin of the receptors is a woman between 35 and 50 years old in good health and CMV-seropositive.

Only a few counts were recorded for this clone. J is TRBJ2-1 and V is TRBV28; 11 bases are shared with TRBD2. J lost 9 bases, V lost 9 bases, and 13 bases had no gene match. Germline V lookup: CDR1 MDHEN, CDR2 SYDVKM. This CDR3 is built from 15 residues. The CDR3 sequence is CASTILAGVEGEQFF. CDR3 nucleotides: TGTGCCAGTACTATACTAGCGGGAGTGGAGGGTGAGCAGTTCTTC.

V gene TRBV5-4 combines with J gene TRBJ2-7; D uncertain. The CDR3 totals 14 residues. V lost 4 bases and J lost 2, with 13 bases in between. Germline V lookup: CDR1 SGHNT, CDR2 YYREEE (reference sequence). This CDR3 is CASSPERSPYEQYF. The CDR3 DNA is TGTGCCAGCAGCCCGGAAAGGAGCCCCTACGAGCAGTACTTC.

The chain is built from TRBV18 and TRBJ2-1; D gene unclear. Germline V gene sequence: CDR1 KGHSH, CDR2 LQKENI. This CDR3 region has 14 residues. V was shortened by 1 base and J by 6 bases, with 10 bases between the two germline ends. The CDR3 nucleotides read TGTGCCAGCTCACCACTGCTACTAACCAATGAGCAGTTCTTC. Residues: CASSPLLLTNEQFF.

V usage is TRBV7-2 and J usage is TRBJ2-7; 11 bases fit TRBD1. This CDR3 contains 17 residues. V dropped 0 bases and J dropped 3; count of bases not matched to a gene: 7. Looked up from germline, CDR1 is SGHTA and CDR2 is FQGNSA. CDR3 sequence: CASSLALGQGVGYEQYF. The CDR3 region has the DNA TGTGCCAGCAGCTTAGCGCTGGGACAGGGGGTGGGCTACGAGCAGTACTTC.

The CDR3 coding sequence is TGCGCCAGCAGCTTGGGGAGCGGGAGTAATGAGCAGTTCTTC. Translated, it gives CASSLGSGSNEQFF. The rearrangement joins TRBV5-1 to TRBJ2-1, with 8 bases identical to TRBD2. Trimming cost V 0 bases and J 7 bases; bases outside gene matches: 3. In germline, CDR1 is SGHRS, CDR2 YFSETQ. The CDR3 is made up of 14 amino acids.

The gene calls are TRBV9 and TRBJ2-3, with 9 positions matching TRBD1. The length of the CDR3 is 16 residues. Unmatched junction bases numbered 6, after V lost 4 bases and J lost 0 bases. Germline CDR1 reads SGDLS; CDR2 reads YYNGEE. This CDR3 is CASSLQGQGSTDTQYF. The DNA for the CDR3 is TGTGCCAGCAGCCTTCAGGGACAGGGAAGCACAGATACGCAGTATTTT. The full variable domain, its missing parts supplied by reference TRBV9 and TRBJ2-3, is DSGVTQTPKHLITATGQRVTLRCSPRSGDLSVYWYQQSLDQGLQFLIQYYNGEERAKGNILERFSAQQFPDLHSELNLSSLELGDSALYFCASSLQGQGSTDTQYFGPGTRLTVL.

The chain employs TRBV29-1 and TRBJ2-1; TRBD2 matches 7 bases. The CDR3 is 17 amino acids. The germline V gene encodes CDR1 SQVTM and CDR2 ANQGSEA. Trimming cost V 4 bases and J 0 bases; bases outside gene matches: 12. The chain's CDR3 is CSVGGLPSPFSYNEQFF. CDR3 in DNA: TGCAGCGTTGGGGGACTACCTTCCCCCTTCTCCTACAATGAGCAGTTCTTC.

CDR3 sequence (DNA): TGTGCCAGTAGTCCATACAGGGCCTATAACTATGGCTACACCTTC. Translating gives CASSPYRAYNYGYTF. The rearrangement links TRBV19 to TRBJ1-2, with a tentative D call TRBD1 (6 bases). The V end was cut by 5 bases, the J end by 1 base, with 14 bases between. CDR3 length: 15 amino acids. CDR1 and CDR2 from the germline V gene are LNHDA and SQIVND (reference sequence).

The rearrangement uses TRBV25-1 and TRBJ1-2; D ambiguous. V shed 2 bases and J shed 7 bases, with 8 bases lying between them. CDR1 and CDR2 from the germline V gene are MGHDK and SYGVNS. The CDR3 has 12 amino acids. The CDR3 loop reads CASSEPGVGYTF. DNA of the CDR3: TGTGCCAGCAGTGAACCGGGAGTTGGCTACACCTTC.

For this clone: The germline gene is not matched at one end of the junction; a read error may be the cause. The rearrangement uses TRBV5-1 and TRBJ2-7, with TRBD2 matching over 7 bases. The CDR3 sequence is 14 residues long. The germline CDR1 and CDR2 sequences are SGHRS and YFSETQ. The chain's CDR3 is CASSQQISASGVIF. CDR3 bases: TGCGCCAGCAGCCAGCAGATCTCCGCTAGCGGAGTTATATTC. Based on the CDR3 plus reference TRBV5-1 and TRBJ2-7, the full variable domain is KAGVTQTPRYLIKTRGQQVTLSCSPISGHRSVSWYQQTPGQGLQFLFEYFSETQRNKGNFPGRFSGRQFSNSRSEMNVSTLELGDSALYLCASSQQISASGVIFGPGTRLTVT.

The chain recombines TRBV30 with TRBJ2-7; D may be TRBD1 (8 bases). Germline CDR1 GTSNPN, CDR2 SVGIG (reference sequence). The CDR3 totals 13 residues. The V end lost 0 bases, the J end lost 6 bases, and 12 bases lay between the germline ends. The CDR3 here is CAWSVQGGSEQYF. CDR3 DNA sequence: TGTGCCTGGAGTGTACAGGGGGGGAGCGAGCAGTACTTC.

The chain carries TRBV11-2 and TRBJ2-7; D unclear. The CDR3 loop spans 14 amino acids. The germline gives CDR1 SGHAT, CDR2 FQNNGV. V lost 3 bases, J lost 3 bases, and 12 bases lay in between. DNA for the CDR3: TGTGCCAGCAGCTTTAATCCGGTGAGCTACGAGCAGTACTTC. Its translation: CASSFNPVSYEQYF.

V is TRBV27 and J is TRBJ1-1; 9 nucleotides line up with TRBD1. J lost 4 bases, V lost 2 bases, and 8 bases had no gene match. This CDR3 has 16 residues. CDR1 is MNHEY, CDR2 SMNVEV, per germline (reference sequence). CDR3 sequence (DNA): TGTGCCAGCAGTTTACGGACAGGGGCGCTGGGCACTGAAGCTTTCTTT. It translates to CASSLRTGALGTEAFF.

The CDR3 region has the DNA TGTGCCAGCAGCCAAGATGCTGAGACTAGCGGTATAGGAGATACGCAGTATTTT. Its protein product is CASSQDAETSGIGDTQYF. The chain uses TRBV4-2 and TRBJ2-3, with 9 nucleotides matching TRBD2. The CDR3 runs to 18 residues. Germline V gene data show CDR1 as LGHNA and CDR2 as YNFKEQ. V shed 0 bases, J shed 5 bases, and the junction held 12 bases outside the gene matches.

V and J are TRBV2 and TRBJ2-6; D perhaps matches TRBD1 (5 bases). Germline assignment: CDR1 SNHLY and CDR2 FYNNEI. V lost 4 bases and J lost 8, with 6 bases in between. There are 12 residues in the CDR3. CDR3 sequence: CASSAGSNVLTF. CDR3 DNA sequence: TGTGCCAGCAGTGCAGGGTCCAACGTCCTGACTTTC.

This CDR3 is CASSPGLAGYTDTQYF. The CDR3 DNA follows: TGTGCCAGCAGTCCAGGACTAGCGGGTTACACAGATACGCAGTATTTT. This chain joins TRBV27 and TRBJ2-3; 11 positions match TRBD2. Germline V gene sequence: CDR1 MNHEY, CDR2 SMNVEV (reference sequence). This CDR3 contains 16 residues. The V segment lost 5 bases and the J segment 2 bases; nucleotides outside the gene matches: 6.

The chain recombines TRBV13 with TRBJ1-2; 9 bases are shared with TRBD1. Germline CDR1 and CDR2: PRHDT and FYEKMQ (reference sequence). V was pared by 10 bases and J by 2 bases, with 8 bases of the junction left unmatched. This CDR3 contains 14 residues. CDR3 nucleotide sequence: TGTGCCACCTTTCGGACAGGGGAAAACTATGGCTACACCTTC. Protein: CATFRTGENYGYTF.

The V call is TRBV11-3, the J call TRBJ1-4; TRBD1 matches at 10 bases. V lost 2 bases and J lost 3; bases outside the gene matches: 9. This CDR3 comprises 18 residues. Looked up from germline, CDR1 is SGHNT and CDR2 is YENEEA. Here the CDR3 DNA reads TGTGCCAGCAGCTTAAGGACAGGGGGTGGTTCCGCTAATGAAAAACTGTTTTTT. Translating it yields CASSLRTGGGSANEKLFF.

V and J are TRBV28 and TRBJ2-7; D is unresolved. V was shortened by 2 bases and J by 2 bases, with 4 bases between the two germline ends. The CDR3 length is 12 residues. Looked up from germline, CDR1 is MDHEN and CDR2 is SYDVKM. The CDR3 here is CASSLEAYEQYF. The DNA of the CDR3 is TGTGCCAGCAGTTTAGAGGCCTACGAGCAGTACTTC.

In this sample, this clone turned up a few times. The chain carries TRBV30 and TRBJ2-4; D may be TRBD2 (5 bases). From germline, CDR1 is GTSNPN and CDR2 SVGIG (reference sequence). V gave up 5 bases and J gave up 8 bases, with 13 bases separating them. This CDR3 contains 12 residues. For the CDR3, the DNA is TGTGCCTGGGGAGGTGGGTTGGACATTCAGTACTTC. It yields the protein CAWGGGLDIQYF.

This clone was observed once. This chain uses TRBV28 with TRBJ1-1, with D tentatively TRBD1 (5 bases). CDR1 and CDR2 from the germline V gene are MDHEN and SYDVKM. Trimming removed 7 bases from V and 0 bases from J, with 18 bases in between. This CDR3 has 16 residues. The chain's CDR3 is CASTQGVFFMNTEAFF. As DNA, the CDR3 is TGTGCCAGCACCCAAGGGGTGTTTTTCATGAACACTGAAGCTTTCTTT.

The chain recombines TRBV2 with TRBJ2-1, with 11 bases identical to TRBD2. Germline V gene lookup returns CDR1 SNHLY and CDR2 FYNNEI. V lost 5 bases and J lost 4; bases outside the gene matches: 4. The CDR3 sequence is 15 residues long. CDR3 in DNA: TGTGCCAGCAGTCCCCTAGCGGGAGGTTACAATGAGCAGTTCTTC. This encodes CASSPLAGGYNEQFF.

The genes are TRBV10-3 and TRBJ1-1, with 7 nucleotides matching TRBD1. The CDR3 consists of 17 residues. V shed 2 bases and J 0 bases; nucleotides not matched to a gene: 9. CDR1 ENHRY and CDR2 SYGVKD come from the germline V gene. The CDR3 nucleotides read TGTGCCATCAGTGAGACGTCGGGACAGATAATGAACACTGAAGCTTTCTTT. Translated: CAISETSGQIMNTEAFF.

V is TRBV28 and J is TRBJ2-7; D may be TRBD2 (5 bases). V lost 3 bases and J lost 7, with 13 bases in between. The V gene's germline CDR1 is MDHEN and CDR2 SYDVKM. This CDR3 has 13 residues. CDR3 residues: CASSFDRELEQYF. The CDR3 nucleotides read TGTGCCAGCAGTTTTGATCGGGAATTAGAGCAGTACTTC.

The gene calls are TRBV14 and TRBJ1-1; D unclear. Germline CDR1 is SGHDN and CDR2 is FVKESK. The CDR3 is 14 amino acids. Trimming took off 1 base at V and 0 bases at J, with 6 bases between the two ends. The CDR3 bases are TGTGCCAGCAGCCAAGCGGGGATGAACACTGAAGCTTTCTTT. This translates into CASSQAGMNTEAFF.

The rearrangement links TRBV13 to TRBJ2-7; D not resolved. The V gene lost 4 bases and the J gene lost 3 bases, with 10 bases spanning the gap. Germline CDR1 reads PRHDT; CDR2 reads FYEKMQ (reference sequence). The CDR3 length is 13 residues. The DNA for the CDR3 is TGTGCCAGCAGCTCAAAGACTCTCTACGAGCAGTACTTC. Translation: CASSSKTLYEQYF.

This clone was detected a few times. The chain carries TRBV7-2 and TRBJ1-1; D ambiguous. CDR3 length equals 11 residues. Deletions cut 4 bases from V and 7 bases from J, with 7 bases between. The germline V gene encodes CDR1 SGHTA and CDR2 FQGNSA. CDR3 protein: CASSSEREAFF. For the CDR3, the DNA is TGTGCCAGCAGCTCGGAGCGTGAAGCTTTCTTT.